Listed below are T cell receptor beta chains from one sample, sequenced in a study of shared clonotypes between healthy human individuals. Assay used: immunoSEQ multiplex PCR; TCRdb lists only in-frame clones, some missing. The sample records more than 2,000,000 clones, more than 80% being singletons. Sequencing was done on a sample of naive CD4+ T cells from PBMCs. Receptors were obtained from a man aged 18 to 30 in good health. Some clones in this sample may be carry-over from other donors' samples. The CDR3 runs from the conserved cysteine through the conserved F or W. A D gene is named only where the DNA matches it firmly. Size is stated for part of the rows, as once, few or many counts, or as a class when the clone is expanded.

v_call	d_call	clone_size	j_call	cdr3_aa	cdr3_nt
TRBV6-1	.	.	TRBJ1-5	CASSGEGFFQPQHF	TGTGCCAGCAGTGGCGAGGGATTCTTCCAGCCCCAGCATTTT
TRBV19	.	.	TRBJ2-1	CASSVFRGPGEQFF	TGTGCCAGTAGTGTATTCAGGGGCCCGGGTGAGCAGTTCTTC
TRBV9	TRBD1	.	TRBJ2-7	CASSVERQGASYEQYF	TGTGCCAGCAGCGTAGAACGGCAGGGGGCTTCCTACGAGCAGTACTTC
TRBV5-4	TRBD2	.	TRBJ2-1	CASSFGLAGGNEQFF	TGTGCCAGCAGCTTCGGGCTAGCGGGAGGCAATGAGCAGTTCTTC
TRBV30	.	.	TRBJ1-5	CAWSRRRTASNQPQHF	TGTGCCTGGAGTAGGCGGAGGACGGCTAGCAATCAGCCCCAGCATTTT
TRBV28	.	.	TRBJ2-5	CASSLIRTLASVETQYF	TGTGCCAGCAGTTTAATACGAACGCTAGCCTCAGTCGAGACCCAGTACTTC
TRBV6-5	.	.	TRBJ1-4	CASSYRLNEKLFF	TGTGCCAGCAGTTACAGGCTTAATGAAAAACTGTTTTTT
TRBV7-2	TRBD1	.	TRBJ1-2	CASSPGGQSDGYTF	TGTGCCAGCAGCCCAGGGGGACAGTCAGATGGCTACACCTTC
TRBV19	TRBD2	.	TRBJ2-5	CASSISAGGRETQYF	TGTGCCAGTAGTATTTCGGCGGGGGGTCGGGAGACCCAGTACTTC
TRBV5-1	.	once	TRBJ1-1	CASSLGAELEAFF	TGCGCCAGCAGCTTGGGGGCAGAGCTTGAAGCTTTCTTT
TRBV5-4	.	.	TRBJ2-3	CASSSGPDTQYF	TGTGCCAGCAGCTCCGGCCCTGATACGCAGTATTTT
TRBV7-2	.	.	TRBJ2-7	CASSLITAGLPYEQYF	TGTGCCAGCAGCTTAATTACGGCGGGACTCCCCTACGAGCAGTACTTC
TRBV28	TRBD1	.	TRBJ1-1	CASTLPGGGNTEAFF	TGTGCCAGCACCCTTCCAGGGGGGGGGAACACTGAAGCTTTCTTT
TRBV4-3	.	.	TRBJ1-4	CASSRRGQATNEKLFF	TGCGCCAGCAGCAGAAGGGGCCAAGCAACTAATGAAAAACTGTTTTTT
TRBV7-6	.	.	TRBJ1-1	CASSSTKNTEAFF	TGTGCCAGCAGCTCGACTAAGAACACTGAAGCTTTCTTT
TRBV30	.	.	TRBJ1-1	CAWSVRNGAEAFF	TGTGCCTGGAGTGTACGGAATGGGGCTGAAGCTTTCTTT
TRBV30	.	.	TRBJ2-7	CAGGAGAYYEQYF	TGTGCCGGAGGGGCGGGGGCCTACTACGAGCAGTACTTC
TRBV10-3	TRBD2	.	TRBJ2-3	CAIRGHGTSGYTDTQYF	TGTGCCATCAGGGGACACGGGACTAGCGGATACACAGATACGCAGTATTTT
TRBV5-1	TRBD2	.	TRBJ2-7	CASSFTGLASYEQYF	TGCGCCAGCAGCTTTACGGGACTAGCGTCCTACGAGCAGTACTTC